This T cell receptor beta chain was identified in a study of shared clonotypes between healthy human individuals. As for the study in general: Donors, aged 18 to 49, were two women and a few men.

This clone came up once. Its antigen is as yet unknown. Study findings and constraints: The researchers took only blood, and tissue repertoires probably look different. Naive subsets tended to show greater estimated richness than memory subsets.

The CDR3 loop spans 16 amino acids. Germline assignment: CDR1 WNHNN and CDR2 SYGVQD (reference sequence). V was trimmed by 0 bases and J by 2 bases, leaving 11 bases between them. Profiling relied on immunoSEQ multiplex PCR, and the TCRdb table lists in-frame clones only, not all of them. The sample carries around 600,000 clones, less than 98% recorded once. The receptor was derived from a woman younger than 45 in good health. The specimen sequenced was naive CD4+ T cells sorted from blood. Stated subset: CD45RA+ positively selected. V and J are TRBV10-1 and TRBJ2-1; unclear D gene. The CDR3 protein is CASSESVVPPYNEQFF. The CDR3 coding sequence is TGCGCCAGCAGTGAGTCGGTTGTCCCTCCCTACAATGAGCAGTTCTTC.